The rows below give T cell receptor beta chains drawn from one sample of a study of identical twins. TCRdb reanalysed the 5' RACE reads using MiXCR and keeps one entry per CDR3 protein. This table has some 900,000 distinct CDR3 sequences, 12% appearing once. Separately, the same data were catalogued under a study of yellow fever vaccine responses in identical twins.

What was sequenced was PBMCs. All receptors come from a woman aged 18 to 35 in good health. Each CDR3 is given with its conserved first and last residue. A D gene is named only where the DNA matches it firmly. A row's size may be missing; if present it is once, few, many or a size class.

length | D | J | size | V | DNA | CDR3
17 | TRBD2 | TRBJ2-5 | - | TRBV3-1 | TGTGCCAGCAGCCAAGAGAGGATGGGACTAGCGAAGGAGACCCAGTACTTC | CASSQERMGLAKETQYF
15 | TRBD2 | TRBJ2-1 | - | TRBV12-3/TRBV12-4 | TGTGCCAGCAGTCGACTAGCGGGATTTAGCAATGAGCAGTTCTTC | CASSRLAGFSNEQFF
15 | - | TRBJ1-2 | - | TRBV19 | TGTGCCAGTAGTATAGGTGGACAGCTTAACTATGGCTACACCTTC | CASSIGGQLNYGYTF
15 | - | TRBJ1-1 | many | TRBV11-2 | TGTGCCAGCAGCCCCCAACACGGATTGAACACTGAAGCTTTCTTT | CASSPQHGLNTEAFF
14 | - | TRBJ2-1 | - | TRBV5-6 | TGTGCCAGCAGCTTGGCCAGGGGGGACAATGAGCAGTTCTTC | CASSLARGDNEQFF
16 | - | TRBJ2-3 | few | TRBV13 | TGTGCCAGCAGCTTTTACGGGACACAGCTCACAGATACGCAGTATTTT | CASSFYGTQLTDTQYF
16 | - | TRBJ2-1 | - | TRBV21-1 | TGTGCCAGCAGCACCTATAGGGAGGGCTCCTACAATGAGCAGTTCTTC | CASSTYREGSYNEQFF
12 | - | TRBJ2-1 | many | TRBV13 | TGTGCCAGCAGCTTCTCTAAGGATGAGCAGTTCTTC | CASSFSKDEQFF
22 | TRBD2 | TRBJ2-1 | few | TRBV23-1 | TGCGCCAGCAGTCTACCGGATCGGAGAGGAGAAATACGGGAGGGGCCCTACAATGAGCAGTTCTTC | CASSLPDRRGEIREGPYNEQFF
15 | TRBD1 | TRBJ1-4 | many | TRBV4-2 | TGTGCCAGCAGCCAAGCCCAACAGGGGAATGAAAAACTGTTTTTT | CASSQAQQGNEKLFF
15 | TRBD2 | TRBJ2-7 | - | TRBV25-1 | TGTGCCAGCAGTGAATATGTGGGACTAGCCTACGAGCAGTACTTC | CASSEYVGLAYEQYF
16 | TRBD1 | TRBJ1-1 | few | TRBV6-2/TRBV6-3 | TGTGCCAGCAGTTACAAGGGAACAACAGGGGAGTGTGAAGCTTTCTTT | CASSYKGTTGECEAFF
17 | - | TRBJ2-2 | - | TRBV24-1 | TGTGCCACCAGTGATCCCGCCGGGGACACGAACACCGGGGAGCTGTTTTTT | CATSDPAGDTNTGELFF
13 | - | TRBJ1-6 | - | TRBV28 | TGTGCCAGCCAGACAGGTTCCGCTTCACCCCTCCACTTT | CASQTGSASPLHF
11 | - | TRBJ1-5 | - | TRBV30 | TGTGCCTGGAGTTCCGAACAGCCCCAGCATTTT | CAWSSEQPQHF
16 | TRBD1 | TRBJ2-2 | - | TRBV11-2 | TGTGCCAGCAGCACCGGGACAGGGGGCCCCACCGGGGAGCTGTTTTTT | CASSTGTGGPTGELFF
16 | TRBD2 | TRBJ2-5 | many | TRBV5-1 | TGCGCCAGCAGCCCGCTACTAGCGGGAGTGAAGGAGACCCAGTACTTC | CASSPLLAGVKETQYF
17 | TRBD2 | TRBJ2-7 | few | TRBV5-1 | TGCGCCAGCAGCTTGGTAGGCCGGAACGCGGGAGATTACGAGCAGTACTTC | CASSLVGRNAGDYEQYF
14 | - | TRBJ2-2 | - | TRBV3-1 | TGTGCCAGCAGCCGGGATTCCGGGACCGGGGAGCTGTTTTTT | CASSRDSGTGELFF
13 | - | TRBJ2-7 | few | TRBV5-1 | TGCGCCAGCAGCACTCGGCAGACCTACGAGCAGTACTTC | CASSTRQTYEQYF
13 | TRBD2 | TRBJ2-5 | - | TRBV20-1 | TGCAGTGCTAGCCCCTGGGGGGGGGAGACCCAGTACTTC | CSASPWGGETQYF
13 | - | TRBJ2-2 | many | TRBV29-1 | TGCAGCGCCCCGGATCCCGACACCGGGGAGCTGTTTTTT | CSAPDPDTGELFF
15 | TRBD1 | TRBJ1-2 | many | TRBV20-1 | TGCAGTGCTAAAGGGACAGGCCGGGCGGAGTATGGCTACACCTTC | CSAKGTGRAEYGYTF
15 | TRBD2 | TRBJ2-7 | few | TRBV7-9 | TGTGCCAGCAGCTTTGGACTAGCGGGAATCCACGAGCAGTACTTC | CASSFGLAGIHEQYF
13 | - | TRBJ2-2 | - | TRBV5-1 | TGCGCCAGCAGCTTTAGGGAAGGCGGGGAGCTGTTTTTT | CASSFREGGELFF
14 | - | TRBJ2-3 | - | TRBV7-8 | TGTGCCAGCAGCCCAACGCTAGTGTCAGATACGCAGTATTTT | CASSPTLVSDTQYF
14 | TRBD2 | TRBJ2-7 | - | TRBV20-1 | TGCAGTGCCCAAACTAGCGGGAGAGCTTACGAGCAGTACTTC | CSAQTSGRAYEQYF
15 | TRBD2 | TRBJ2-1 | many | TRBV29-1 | TGCAGCGTTGTTTTATGGCGGGGGGGGGCTAATGAGCAGTTCTTC | CSVVLWRGGANEQFF
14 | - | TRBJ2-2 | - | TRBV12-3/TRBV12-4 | TGTGCCAGCAGTTTAAAACTAGAAACCGGGGAGCTGTTTTTT | CASSLKLETGELFF
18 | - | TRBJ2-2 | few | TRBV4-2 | TGTGCCAGCAGCCATGCTCCAGTGATCTCCACCGGGACCGGGGAGCTGTTTTTT | CASSHAPVISTGTGELFF
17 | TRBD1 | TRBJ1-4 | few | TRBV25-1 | TGTGCCAGCAGTGATGAAGGGACAGGGTTAAGTAATGAAAAACTGTTTTTT | CASSDEGTGLSNEKLFF
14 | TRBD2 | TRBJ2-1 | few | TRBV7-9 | TGTGCCAGCACCGTCGGGGGGGCCGGCAATGAGCAGTTCTTC | CASTVGGAGNEQFF
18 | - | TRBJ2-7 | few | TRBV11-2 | TGTGCCAGCAGCTTAGATCTGAAGGCCAGGCGGTTCTCCTACGAGCAGTACTTC | CASSLDLKARRFSYEQYF
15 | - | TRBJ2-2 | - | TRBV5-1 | TGCGCCAGCAGCTTGTCCTCCGGGGTTCCCGGGGAGCTGTTTTTT | CASSLSSGVPGELFF
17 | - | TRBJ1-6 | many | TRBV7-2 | TGTGCCAGCAGCTACGTCGTTTCCCAGGCTTCTAATTCACCCCTCCACTTT | CASSYVVSQASNSPLHF
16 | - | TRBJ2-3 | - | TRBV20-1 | TGCAGTGCTACTCCCCAGGGGGCGGGGGGGGTCGATACGCAGTATTTT | CSATPQGAGGVDTQYF
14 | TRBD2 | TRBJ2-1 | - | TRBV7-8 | TGTGCCAGCAGTCTTAGCGGGCCGCACAATGAGCAGTTCTTC | CASSLSGPHNEQFF
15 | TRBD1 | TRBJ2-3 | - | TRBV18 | TGTGCCAGCCCAAACGACAGGGGGCCACCAGATACGCAGTATTTT | CASPNDRGPPDTQYF
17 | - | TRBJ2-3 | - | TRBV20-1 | TGCTGTGCTAGAGTAGGTTCGGCAGGGAGCAGGGCAGATACGCAGTATTTT | CCARVGSAGSRADTQYF
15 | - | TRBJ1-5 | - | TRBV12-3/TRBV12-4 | TGTGCCAGCAGTTTTTCCCAGGATAGCAATCAGCCCCAGCATTTT | CASSFSQDSNQPQHF
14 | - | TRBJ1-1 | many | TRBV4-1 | TGCGCCAGCAGCCAAGACCCCCGGGACACTGAAGCTTTCTTT | CASSQDPRDTEAFF
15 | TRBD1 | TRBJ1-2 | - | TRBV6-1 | TGTGCCAGCAGTGAAATTGGACAGGGCTACTATGGCTACACCTTC | CASSEIGQGYYGYTF